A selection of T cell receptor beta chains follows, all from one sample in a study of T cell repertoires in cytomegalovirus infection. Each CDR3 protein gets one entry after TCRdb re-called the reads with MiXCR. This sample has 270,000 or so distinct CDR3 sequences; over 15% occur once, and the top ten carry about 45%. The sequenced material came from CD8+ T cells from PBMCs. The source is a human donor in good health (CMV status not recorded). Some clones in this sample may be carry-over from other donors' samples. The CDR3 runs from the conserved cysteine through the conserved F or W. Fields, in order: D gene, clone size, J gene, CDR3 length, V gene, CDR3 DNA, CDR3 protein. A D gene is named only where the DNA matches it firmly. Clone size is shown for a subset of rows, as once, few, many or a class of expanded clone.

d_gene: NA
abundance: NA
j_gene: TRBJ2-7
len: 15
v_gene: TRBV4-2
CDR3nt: TGTGCCAGCAGGCTGATAGGGGGGGCACCCTACGAGCAGTACTTC
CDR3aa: CASRLIGGAPYEQYF

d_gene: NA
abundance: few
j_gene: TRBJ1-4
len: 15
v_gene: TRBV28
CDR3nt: TGTGCCAGCAGTTTTGTGGACCGACGTGGCGAAAAACTGTTTTTT
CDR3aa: CASSFVDRRGEKLFF

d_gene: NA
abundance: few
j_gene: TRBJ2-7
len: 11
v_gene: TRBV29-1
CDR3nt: TGCAGCGTTGAATTGGGATACGAGCAGTACTTC
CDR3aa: CSVELGYEQYF

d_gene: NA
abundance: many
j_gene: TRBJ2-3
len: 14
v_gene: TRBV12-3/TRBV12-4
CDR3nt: TGTGCCAGCAGTTGGGTAACGGCGGGAGATACGCAGTATTTT
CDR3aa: CASSWVTAGDTQYF

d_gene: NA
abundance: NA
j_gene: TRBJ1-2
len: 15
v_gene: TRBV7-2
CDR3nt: TGTGCCAGCAGTCCCCCCGACGGCGCTAACTATGGCTACACCTTC
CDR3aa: CASSPPDGANYGYTF

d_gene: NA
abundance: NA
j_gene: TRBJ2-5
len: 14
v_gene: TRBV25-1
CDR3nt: TGTGCCAGCAGTGAGTGGCCTGTAAAAGAGACCCAGTACTTC
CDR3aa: CASSEWPVKETQYF

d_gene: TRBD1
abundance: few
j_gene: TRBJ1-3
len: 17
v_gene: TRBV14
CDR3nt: TGTGCCAGCAGCCAAGATCACCCCGGGACAGCGGGAAACACCATATATTTT
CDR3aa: CASSQDHPGTAGNTIYF

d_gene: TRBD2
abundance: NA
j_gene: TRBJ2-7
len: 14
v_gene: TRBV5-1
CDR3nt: TGCGCCAGCAGTAGGACTAGCGGTGGATACGAGCAGTACTTC
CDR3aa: CASSRTSGGYEQYF

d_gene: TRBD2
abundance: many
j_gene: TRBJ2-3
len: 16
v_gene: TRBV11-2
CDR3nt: TGTGCCAGCAGCTCCTGGACTAGCGGGGGCACAGATACGCAGTATTTT
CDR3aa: CASSSWTSGGTDTQYF

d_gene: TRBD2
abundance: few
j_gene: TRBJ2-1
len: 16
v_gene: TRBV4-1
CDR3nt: TGCGCCAGCAGCGACACCCCAAGCGGGGGGGATAATGAGCAGTTCTTC
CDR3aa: CASSDTPSGGDNEQFF

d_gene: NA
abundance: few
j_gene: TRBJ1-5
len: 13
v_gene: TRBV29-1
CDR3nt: TGCAGCGTTGCAAGTTCGCTTTATCAGCCCCAGCATTTT
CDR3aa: CSVASSLYQPQHF

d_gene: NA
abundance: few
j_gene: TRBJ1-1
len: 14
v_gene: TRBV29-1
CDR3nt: TGCAGCGTTGAGGAGGGCTTCGGGAACACTGAAGCTTTCTTT
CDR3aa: CSVEEGFGNTEAFF

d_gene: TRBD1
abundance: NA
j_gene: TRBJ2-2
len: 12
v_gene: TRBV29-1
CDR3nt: TGCTCCGGGACAGGGGTTGCCGGGGAGCTGTTTTTT
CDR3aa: CSGTGVAGELFF

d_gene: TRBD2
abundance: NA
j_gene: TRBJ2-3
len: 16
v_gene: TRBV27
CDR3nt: TGTGCCAGCAGTGAGATAGCGGGGGGCTCCACAGATACGCAGTATTTT
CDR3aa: CASSEIAGGSTDTQYF

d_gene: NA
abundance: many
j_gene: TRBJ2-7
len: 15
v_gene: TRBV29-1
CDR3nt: TGCAGCGTTGAAGTACCCTCGAACAGGGATTACGAGCAGTACTTC
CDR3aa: CSVEVPSNRDYEQYF

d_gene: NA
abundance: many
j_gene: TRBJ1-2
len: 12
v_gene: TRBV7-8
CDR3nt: TGTGCCAGCGGCGGGAGGTCAGATGGCTACACCTTC
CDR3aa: CASGGRSDGYTF

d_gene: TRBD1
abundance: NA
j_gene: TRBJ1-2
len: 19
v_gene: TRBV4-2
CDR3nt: TGTGCCAGCAGCCAAGATCCGAAGGGAGGGACAGGGGTAAACTATGGCTACACCTTC
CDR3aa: CASSQDPKGGTGVNYGYTF

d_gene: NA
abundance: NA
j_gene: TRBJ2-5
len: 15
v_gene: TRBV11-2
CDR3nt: TGTGCCAGCAGCTCGATTCATCCCCTCCAAGAGACCCAGTACTTC
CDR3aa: CASSSIHPLQETQYF

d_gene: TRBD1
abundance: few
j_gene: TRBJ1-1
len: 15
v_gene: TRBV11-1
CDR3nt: TGTGCCAGCAGCCCAGCAGAGGGGGCGAACACTGAAGCTTTCTTT
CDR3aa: CASSPAEGANTEAFF

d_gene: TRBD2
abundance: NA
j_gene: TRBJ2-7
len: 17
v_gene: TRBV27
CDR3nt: TGTGCCAGCAGTTTCGGCCCACCACTAGCGGGCCTCTACGAGCAGTGCTTC
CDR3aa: CASSFGPPLAGLYEQCF

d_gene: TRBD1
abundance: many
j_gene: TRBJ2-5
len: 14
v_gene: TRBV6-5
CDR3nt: TGTGCCAGCAGTGGACAGGGTATGGCAGAGACCCAGTACTTC
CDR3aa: CASSGQGMAETQYF

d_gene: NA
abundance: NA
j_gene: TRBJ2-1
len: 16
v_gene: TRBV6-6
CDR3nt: TGTGCCAGCAGTTACATCCAGGGTCCCAGTTACAATGAGCAGTTCTTC
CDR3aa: CASSYIQGPSYNEQFF

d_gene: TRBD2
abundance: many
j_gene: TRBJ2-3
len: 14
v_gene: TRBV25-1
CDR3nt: TGTGCCAGCACAGCGGGGCAGCGCACAGATACGCAGTATTTT
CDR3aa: CASTAGQRTDTQYF

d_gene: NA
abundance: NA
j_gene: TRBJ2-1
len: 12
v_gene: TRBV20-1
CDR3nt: TGCAGTGCCCCCGTCTTAACCAATGAGCAGTTCTTC
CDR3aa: CSAPVLTNEQFF

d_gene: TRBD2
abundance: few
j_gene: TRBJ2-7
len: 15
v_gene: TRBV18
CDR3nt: TGTGCCAGCTCACCGGCGGGGGGACCCTCCTACGAGCAGTACTTC
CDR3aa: CASSPAGGPSYEQYF

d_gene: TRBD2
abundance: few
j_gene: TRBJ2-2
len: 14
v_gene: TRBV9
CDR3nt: TGTGCCAGCAGCGTAAGCGGGGGAACCGGGGAGCTGTTTTTT
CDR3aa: CASSVSGGTGELFF

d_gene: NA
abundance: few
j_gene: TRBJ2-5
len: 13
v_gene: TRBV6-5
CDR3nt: TGTGCCAGCAGTTATTTTGTGGACGAGACCCAGTACTTC
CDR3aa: CASSYFVDETQYF

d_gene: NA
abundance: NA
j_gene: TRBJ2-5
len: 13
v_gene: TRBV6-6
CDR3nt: TGTGCCAGCACCAAGGCGTACCAAGAGACCCAGTACTTC
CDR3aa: CASTKAYQETQYF

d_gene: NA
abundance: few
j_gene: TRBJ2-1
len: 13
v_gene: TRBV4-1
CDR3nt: TGCGCCAGCAGCGCCGGGGGCTCATATGAGCAGTTCTTC
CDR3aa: CASSAGGSYEQFF

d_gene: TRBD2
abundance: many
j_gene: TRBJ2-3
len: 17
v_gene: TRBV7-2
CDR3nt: TGTGCCAGCAGCTTCCCTGGGTCCGGGGGGGGGACAGATACGCAGTATTTT
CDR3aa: CASSFPGSGGGTDTQYF

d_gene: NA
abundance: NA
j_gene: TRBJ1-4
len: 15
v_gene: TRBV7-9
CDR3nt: TGTGCCAGCAGCGAACCGGGCGTCGAAGGCGAAAAACTGTTTTTT
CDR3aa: CASSEPGVEGEKLFF

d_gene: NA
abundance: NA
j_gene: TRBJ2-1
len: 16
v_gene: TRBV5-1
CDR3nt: TGCGCCAGCAGCTGGTTGGACAGTTCAAGTTTTAATGAGCAGTTCTTC
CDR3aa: CASSWLDSSSFNEQFF

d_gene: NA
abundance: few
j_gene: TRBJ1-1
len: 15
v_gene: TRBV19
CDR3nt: TGTGCCAGTAGTCCTGCGGACAACATGAACACTGAAGCTTTCTTT
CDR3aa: CASSPADNMNTEAFF

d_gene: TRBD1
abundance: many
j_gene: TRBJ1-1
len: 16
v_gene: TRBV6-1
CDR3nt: TGTGCCAGCAGTGTAGTTTGGGGACAGGGTCACACTGAAGCTTTCTTT
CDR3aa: CASSVVWGQGHTEAFF

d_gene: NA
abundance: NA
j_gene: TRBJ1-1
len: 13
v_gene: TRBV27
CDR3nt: TGTGCCAGCAGTACCTATGCCAACACTGAAGCTTTCTTT
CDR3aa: CASSTYANTEAFF

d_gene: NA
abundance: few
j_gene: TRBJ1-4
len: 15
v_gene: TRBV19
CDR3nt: TGTGCCAGTAGTAGTGAGACAGCAACTAATGAAAAACTGTTTTTT
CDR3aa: CASSSETATNEKLFF

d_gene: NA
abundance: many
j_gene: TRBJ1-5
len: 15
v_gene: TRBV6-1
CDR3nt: TGTGCCAGCAGTGAAGACCTCCGGGGCAATCAGCCCCAGCATTTT
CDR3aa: CASSEDLRGNQPQHF

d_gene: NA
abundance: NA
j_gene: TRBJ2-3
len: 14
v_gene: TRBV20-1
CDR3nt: TGCAGTGCTTCCCCGGCGGGGCCTTCAGATACGCAGTATTTT
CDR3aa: CSASPAGPSDTQYF

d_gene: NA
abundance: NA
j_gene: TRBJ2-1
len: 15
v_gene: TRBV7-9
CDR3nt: TGTGCCAGCAGCTCCAACAGGCAGGGACGCAATGAGCAGTTCTTC
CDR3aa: CASSSNRQGRNEQFF

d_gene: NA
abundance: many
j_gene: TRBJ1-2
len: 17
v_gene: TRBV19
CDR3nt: TGTGCCAGTAGTCTCCGGGACGGACTAGGGGCTAACTATGGCTACACCTTC
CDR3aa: CASSLRDGLGANYGYTF

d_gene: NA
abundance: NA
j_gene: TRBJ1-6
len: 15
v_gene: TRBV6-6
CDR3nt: TGTGCCAGCGTGCAAGAGGCGTTTTATAATTCACCCCTCCACTTT
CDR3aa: CASVQEAFYNSPLHF

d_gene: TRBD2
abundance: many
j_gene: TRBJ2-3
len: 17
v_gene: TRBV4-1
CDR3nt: TGCGCCAGCAGCCTGCGGACTAGCGGGGGGCGCGTAGATACGCAGTATTTT
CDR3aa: CASSLRTSGGRVDTQYF

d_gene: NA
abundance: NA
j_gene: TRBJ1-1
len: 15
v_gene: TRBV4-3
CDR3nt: TGCGCCAGCAGCCAAGATTATGGAGCGAACACTGAAGCTTTCTTT
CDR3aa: CASSQDYGANTEAFF

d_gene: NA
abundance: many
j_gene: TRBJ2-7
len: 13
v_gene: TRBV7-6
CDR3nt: TGTGCTAGCAGCTATACACAGGACTACGAGCAGTACTTC
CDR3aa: CASSYTQDYEQYF

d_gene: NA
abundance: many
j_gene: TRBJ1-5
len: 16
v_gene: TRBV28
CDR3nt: TGTGCCAGCAGTTCCCGCCTGGGAGTTAGCAATCAGCCCCAGCATTTT
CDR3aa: CASSSRLGVSNQPQHF

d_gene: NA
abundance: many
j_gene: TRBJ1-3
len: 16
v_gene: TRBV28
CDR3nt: TGTGCCAGCAGTTTAAGGGTCAGGGACTCTGGAAACACCATATATTTT
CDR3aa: CASSLRVRDSGNTIYF

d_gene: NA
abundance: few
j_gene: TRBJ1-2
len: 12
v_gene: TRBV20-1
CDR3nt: TGCAGTGCTATGTACAGCTACTATGGCTACACCTTC
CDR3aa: CSAMYSYYGYTF

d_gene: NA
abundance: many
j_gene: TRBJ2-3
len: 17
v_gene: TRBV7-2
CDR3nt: TGTGCCAGCAGCTCAAATGGCTTGGCGGGGAGCACAGATACGCAGTATTTT
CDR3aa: CASSSNGLAGSTDTQYF

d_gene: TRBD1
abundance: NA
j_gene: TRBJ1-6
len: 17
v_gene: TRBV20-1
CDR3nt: TGCAGTGCTAGAGATATGAGGAGGGGACAGATTAATTCACCCCTCCACTTT
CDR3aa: CSARDMRRGQINSPLHF

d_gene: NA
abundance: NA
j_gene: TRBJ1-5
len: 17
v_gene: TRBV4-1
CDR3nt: TGCGCCAGCAGCCCGGACGCCTCACTTTGGGGCAATCAGCCCCAGCATTTT
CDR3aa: CASSPDASLWGNQPQHF

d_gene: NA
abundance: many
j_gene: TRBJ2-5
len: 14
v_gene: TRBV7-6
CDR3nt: TGTGCCAGCAGCTCCACGGCGGGTATAGAGACCCAGTACTTC
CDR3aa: CASSSTAGIETQYF

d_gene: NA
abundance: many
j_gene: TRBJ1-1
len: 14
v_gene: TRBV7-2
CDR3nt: TGTGCCAGCAGCTATGGGTTAGGGGATGCTGAAGCTTTCTTT
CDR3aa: CASSYGLGDAEAFF

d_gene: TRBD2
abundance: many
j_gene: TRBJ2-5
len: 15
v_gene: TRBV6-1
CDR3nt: TGTGCCAGCACCCCCTCGCCGGGGGGACAAGAGACCCAGTACTTC
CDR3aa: CASTPSPGGQETQYF

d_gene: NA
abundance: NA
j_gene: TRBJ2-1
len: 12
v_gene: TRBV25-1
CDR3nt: TGTGCCAGCTCCCTTTCAATCTATGAGCAGTTCTTC
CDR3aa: CASSLSIYEQFF

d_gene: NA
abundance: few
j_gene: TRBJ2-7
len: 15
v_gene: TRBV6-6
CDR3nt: TGTGCCAGCAGTTACGTGGCCGCTTCGGAGTACGAGCAGTACTTC
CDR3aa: CASSYVAASEYEQYF